This TCR beta chain appears in the sequencing data of a study of identical twins. Study outcomes and limitations: Not following the same donors, the study drew its conclusions from cross-sectional statistical analysis.

A few counts support this clonotype. Its target is not known. The germline gives CDR1 MNHNY, CDR2 SVGAGI (reference sequence). Trimming left V 2 bases short and J 7 bases short, with 6 bases between. The CDR3 contains 11 residues. A single record per CDR3 protein comes from TCRdb applying MiXCR to the 5' RACE reads. The sample has about 790,000 distinct CDR3 sequences, approximately 18% seen once; the top ten hold around 12%. The same data also went into a second study, on T cells expressing NK-cell markers. In that study: NKG2C+ dominant clonotypes from over five donors made up about 1.0-7.5% of CD8+ T cells.

The sequencing input was PBMCs. The V and J genes are TRBV6-6 and TRBJ2-7, with D perhaps TRBD2 (5 bases). The TCR was taken from a young woman in good health. This chain's CDR3 is CASSYEGEQYF. DNA of the CDR3: TGTGCCAGCAGTTACGAGGGAGAGCAGTACTTC.